This entry concerns a single T cell receptor beta chain. The antigen is undetermined. Germline is not matched at one junction end, which may reflect a read error. Primers for the PCR totalled 60 Vbeta and 13 Jbeta. Original handling: In a later analysis, some 80 million unique TCR beta chains included roughly 11 million shared by two or more donors. Sequencing was performed with immunoSEQ multiplex PCR; in TCRdb, only in-frame clones are kept and a portion is missing. The V and J calls and clone size come from that table; D and trimming were worked out from the DNA. The sample totals roughly 100,000 clones. This sample was included in a study of cytomegalovirus exposure and HLA in healthy donors. Overall study results and limits: Most of the TCR beta V segments (in an earlier analysis) were productive either about 87% or about 30% of the time. Overall, about 160 TCR beta chains were annotated as cytomegalovirus-associated. Later analysis demonstrated an association between a missense DCLRE1C variant and TCR beta V- and J-gene trimming.

Germline V lookup: CDR1 LNHDA, CDR2 SQIVND (reference sequence). This CDR3 comprises 14 residues. The receptor comes from a man aged 35 to 55 in good health and CMV-seronegative. Sequencing used PBMCs. V is TRBV19 and J is TRBJ2-2; D is undetermined. The CDR3 DNA reads TGTGCCAATAGTATTAACGGGAACACCGGGGAGCTGTTTTTT. It translates to CANSINGNTGELFF.